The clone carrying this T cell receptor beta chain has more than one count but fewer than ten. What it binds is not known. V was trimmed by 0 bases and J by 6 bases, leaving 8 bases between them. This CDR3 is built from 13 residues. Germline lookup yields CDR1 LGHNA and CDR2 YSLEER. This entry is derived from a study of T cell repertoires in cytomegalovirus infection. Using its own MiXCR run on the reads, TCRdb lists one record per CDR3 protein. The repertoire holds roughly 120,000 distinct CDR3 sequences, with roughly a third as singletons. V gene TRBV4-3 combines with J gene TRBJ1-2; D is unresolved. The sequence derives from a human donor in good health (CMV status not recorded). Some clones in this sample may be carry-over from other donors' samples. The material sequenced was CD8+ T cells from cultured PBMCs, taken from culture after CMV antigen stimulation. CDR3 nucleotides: TGCGCCAGCAGCCAAGATAGCGGGGATGGCTACACCTTC. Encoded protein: CASSQDSGDGYTF.